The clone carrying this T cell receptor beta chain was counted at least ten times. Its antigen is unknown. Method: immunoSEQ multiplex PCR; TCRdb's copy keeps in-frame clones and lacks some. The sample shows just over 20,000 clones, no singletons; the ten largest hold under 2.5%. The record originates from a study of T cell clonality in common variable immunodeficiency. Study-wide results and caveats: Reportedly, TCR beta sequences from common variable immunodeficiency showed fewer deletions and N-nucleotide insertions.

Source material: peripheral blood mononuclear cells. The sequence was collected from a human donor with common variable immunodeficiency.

The CDR3 sequence: CASSFPGQAEKLFF. CDR3 DNA, as far as it was read: TGTGCCAGCAGCTTCCCCGGACAGGCGGAAAAA. The chain uses TRBV5-4 and TRBJ1-4; 7 bases are shared with TRBD1. The DNA ends 3 residues before the CDR3 does, and the rest of the CDR3 is filled in from the germline J gene. The CDR3 has 14 amino acids. J gave up 8 bases and V 2 bases, and 6 bases lay outside the gene matches. Germline CDR1 SGHNT, CDR2 YYREEE (reference sequence).